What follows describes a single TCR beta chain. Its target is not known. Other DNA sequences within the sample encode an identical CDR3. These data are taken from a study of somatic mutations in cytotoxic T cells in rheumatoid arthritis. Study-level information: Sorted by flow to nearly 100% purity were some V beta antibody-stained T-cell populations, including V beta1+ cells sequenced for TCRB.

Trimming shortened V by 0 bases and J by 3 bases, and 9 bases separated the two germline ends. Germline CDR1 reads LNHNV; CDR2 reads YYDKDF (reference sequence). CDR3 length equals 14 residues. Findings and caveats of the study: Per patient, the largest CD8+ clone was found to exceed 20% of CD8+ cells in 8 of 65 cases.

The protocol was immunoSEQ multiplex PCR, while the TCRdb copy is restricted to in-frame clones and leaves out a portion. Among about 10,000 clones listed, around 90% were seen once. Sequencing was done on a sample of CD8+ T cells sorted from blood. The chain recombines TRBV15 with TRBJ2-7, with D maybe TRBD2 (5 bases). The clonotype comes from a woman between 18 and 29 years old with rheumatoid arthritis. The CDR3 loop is CATSRDRRGYEQYF. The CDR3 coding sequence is TGTGCCACCAGCAGAGATCGCCGGGGCTACGAGCAGTACTTC.